In its sample, the clone carrying this T cell receptor beta chain was seen a few times. The sample belongs to a study of patients and donors after allogeneic stem cell transplantation. TCRdb independently ran MiXCR on the RT-PCR reads; one entry per CDR3 protein. The sample carries some 880,000 distinct CDR3 sequences, approximately 18% recorded once. V dropped 4 bases and J dropped 2 bases, with 16 bases sitting between them. The CDR3 covers 16 residues. Germline V CDR1 and CDR2: SGHRS, YFSETQ. The chain employs TRBV5-1 and TRBJ1-5; D is possibly TRBD1 (6 bases). Material for sequencing was blood, either unsorted or a sorted T cell fraction (not recorded which). The TCR originated in a human donor who was either an allogeneic HSCT recipient or a stem cell or donor lymphocyte infusion donor (not recorded which). It is not recorded whose cells these are; they may come from a transplant donor. The CDR3 bases are TGCGCCAGCAGCCCGGAGGGGGGAAAGGGCAATCAGCCCCAGCATTTT. Translation gives CASSPEGGKGNQPQHF.